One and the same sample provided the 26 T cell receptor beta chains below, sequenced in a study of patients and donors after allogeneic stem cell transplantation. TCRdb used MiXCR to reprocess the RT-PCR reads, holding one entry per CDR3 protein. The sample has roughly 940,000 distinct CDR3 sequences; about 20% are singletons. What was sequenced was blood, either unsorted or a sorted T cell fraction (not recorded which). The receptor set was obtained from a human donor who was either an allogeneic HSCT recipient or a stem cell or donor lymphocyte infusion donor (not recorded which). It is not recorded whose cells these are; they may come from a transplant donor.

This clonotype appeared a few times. The CDR3 DNA reads TGTGCCACCTGGAGATTCAATGAGCAGTTCTTC. The encoded protein is CATWRFNEQFF. V gene TRBV6-1 combines with J gene TRBJ2-1; no definite D call. The CDR3 totals 11 residues. Trimming stripped 10 bases from V and 6 bases from J, with 10 bases between. In germline, CDR1 is MNHNS, CDR2 SASEGT.

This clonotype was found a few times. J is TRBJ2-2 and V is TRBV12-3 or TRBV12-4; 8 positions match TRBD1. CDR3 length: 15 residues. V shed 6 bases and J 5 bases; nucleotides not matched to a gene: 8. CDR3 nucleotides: TGTGCCAGCAGAAGGGCAGGGGGCGGGACCGGGGAGCTGTTTTTT. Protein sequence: CASRRAGGGTGELFF.

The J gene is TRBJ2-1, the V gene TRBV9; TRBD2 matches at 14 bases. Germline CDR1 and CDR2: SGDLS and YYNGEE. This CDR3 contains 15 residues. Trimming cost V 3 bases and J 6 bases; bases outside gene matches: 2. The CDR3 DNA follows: TGTGCCAGCAGCGAGGGGACTAGCGGGAGCAATGAGCAGTTCTTC. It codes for CASSEGTSGSNEQFF.

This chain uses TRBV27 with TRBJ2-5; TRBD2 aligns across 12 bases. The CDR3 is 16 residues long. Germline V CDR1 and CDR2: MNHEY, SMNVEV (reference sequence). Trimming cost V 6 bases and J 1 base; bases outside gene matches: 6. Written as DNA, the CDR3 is TGTGCCAGCAGCCGACTAGCGGGAGACGCCCAAGAGACCCAGTACTTC. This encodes CASSRLAGDAQETQYF.

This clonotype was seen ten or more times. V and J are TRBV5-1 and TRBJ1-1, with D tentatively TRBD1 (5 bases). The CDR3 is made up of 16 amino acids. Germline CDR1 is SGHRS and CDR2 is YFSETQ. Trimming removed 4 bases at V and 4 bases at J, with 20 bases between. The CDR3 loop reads CASSPNRRAQGTEAFF. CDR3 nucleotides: TGCGCCAGCAGCCCAAACCGACGAGCGCAGGGCACTGAAGCTTTCTTT.

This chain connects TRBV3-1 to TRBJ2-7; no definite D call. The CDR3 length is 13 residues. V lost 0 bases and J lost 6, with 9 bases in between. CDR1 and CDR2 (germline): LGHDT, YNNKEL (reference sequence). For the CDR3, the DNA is TGTGCCAGCAGCCAAGATCGCCTACTCGAGCAGTACTTC. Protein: CASSQDRLLEQYF.

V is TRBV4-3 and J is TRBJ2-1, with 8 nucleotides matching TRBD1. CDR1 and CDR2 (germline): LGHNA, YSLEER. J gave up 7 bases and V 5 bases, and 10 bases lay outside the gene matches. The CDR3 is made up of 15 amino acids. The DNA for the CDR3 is TGCGCCAGCAGCTGGGGACAGGTCCCGGGTAATGAGCAGTTCTTC. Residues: CASSWGQVPGNEQFF.

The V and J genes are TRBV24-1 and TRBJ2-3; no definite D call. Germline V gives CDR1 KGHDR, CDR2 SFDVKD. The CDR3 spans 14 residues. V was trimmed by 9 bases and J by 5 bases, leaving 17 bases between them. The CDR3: CATATSEVKDTQYF. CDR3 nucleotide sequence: TGTGCCACCGCGACGTCGGAAGTAAAAGATACGCAGTATTTT.

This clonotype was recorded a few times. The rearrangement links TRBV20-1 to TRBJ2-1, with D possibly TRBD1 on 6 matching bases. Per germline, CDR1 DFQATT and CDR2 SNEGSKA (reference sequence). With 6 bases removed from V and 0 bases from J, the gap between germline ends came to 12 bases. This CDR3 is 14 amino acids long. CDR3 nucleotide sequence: TGCAGTGCCCCGGACAGAAGCTCCTACAATGAGCAGTTCTTC. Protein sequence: CSAPDRSSYNEQFF.

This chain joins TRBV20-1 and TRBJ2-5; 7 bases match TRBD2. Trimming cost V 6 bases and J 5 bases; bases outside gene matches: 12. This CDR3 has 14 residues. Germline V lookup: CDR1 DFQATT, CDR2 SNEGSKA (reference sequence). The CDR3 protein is CSAHGTIFSETQYF. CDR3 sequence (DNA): TGCAGTGCCCACGGGACTATTTTTTCCGAGACCCAGTACTTC.

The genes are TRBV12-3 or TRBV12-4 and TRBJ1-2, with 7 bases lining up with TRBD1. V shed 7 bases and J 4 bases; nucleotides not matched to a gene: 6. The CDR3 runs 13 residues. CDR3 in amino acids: CASNRQGLYGYTF. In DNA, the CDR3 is TGTGCCAGCAACCGACAGGGCCTCTATGGCTACACCTTC.

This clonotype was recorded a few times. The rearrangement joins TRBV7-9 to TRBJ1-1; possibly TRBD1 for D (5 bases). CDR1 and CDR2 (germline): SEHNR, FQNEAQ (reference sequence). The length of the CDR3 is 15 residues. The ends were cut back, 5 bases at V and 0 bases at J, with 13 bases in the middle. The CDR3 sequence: CASSPPGSMNTEAFF. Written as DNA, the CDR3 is TGTGCCAGCAGCCCGCCAGGGAGCATGAACACTGAAGCTTTCTTT.

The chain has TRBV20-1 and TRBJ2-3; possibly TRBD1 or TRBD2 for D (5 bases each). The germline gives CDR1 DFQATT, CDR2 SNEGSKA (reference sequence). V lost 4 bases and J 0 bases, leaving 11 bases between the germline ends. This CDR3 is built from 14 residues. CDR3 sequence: CSATRGRSTDTQYF. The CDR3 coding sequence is TGCAGTGCTACCCGGGGCAGGAGCACAGATACGCAGTATTTT.

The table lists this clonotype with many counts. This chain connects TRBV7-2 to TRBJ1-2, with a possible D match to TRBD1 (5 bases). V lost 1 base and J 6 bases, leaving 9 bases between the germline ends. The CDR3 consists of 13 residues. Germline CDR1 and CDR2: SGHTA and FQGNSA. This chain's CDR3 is CASSLGWGDGYTF. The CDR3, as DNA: TGTGCCAGCAGCTTAGGCTGGGGGGATGGCTACACCTTC.

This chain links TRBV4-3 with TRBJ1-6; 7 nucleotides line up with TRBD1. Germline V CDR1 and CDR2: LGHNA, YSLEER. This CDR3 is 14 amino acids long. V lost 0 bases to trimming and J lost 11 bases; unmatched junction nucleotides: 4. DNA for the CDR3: TGCGCCAGCAGCCAAGACCGACAGGGACCACCCCTCCACTTT. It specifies CASSQDRQGPPLHF.

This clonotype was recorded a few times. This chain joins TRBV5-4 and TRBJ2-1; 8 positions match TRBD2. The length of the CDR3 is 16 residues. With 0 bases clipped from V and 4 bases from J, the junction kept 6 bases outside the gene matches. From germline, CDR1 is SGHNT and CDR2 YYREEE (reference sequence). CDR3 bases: TGTGCCAGCAGCTTGGAAAGCGGGAGAGCATACAATGAGCAGTTCTTC. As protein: CASSLESGRAYNEQFF.

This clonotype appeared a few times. DNA of the CDR3: TGTGCCAGCAGCCAAGTCCTAGAATTGAGCTCCTACGAGCAGTACTTC. It yields the protein CASSQVLELSSYEQYF. The V call is TRBV4-2, the J call TRBJ2-7; no reliable D call. Trimming stripped 1 base from V and 0 bases from J, with 13 bases between. The CDR3 runs 16 residues. Germline V gene sequence: CDR1 LGHNA, CDR2 YNFKEQ.

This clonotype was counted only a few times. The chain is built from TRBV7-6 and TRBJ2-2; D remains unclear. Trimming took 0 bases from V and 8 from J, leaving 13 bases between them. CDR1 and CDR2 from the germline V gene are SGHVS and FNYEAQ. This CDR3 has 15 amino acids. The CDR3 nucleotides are TGTGCCAGCAGCTTAGCGCATACCTCCGGGGGGGAGCTGTTTTTT. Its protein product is CASSLAHTSGGELFF. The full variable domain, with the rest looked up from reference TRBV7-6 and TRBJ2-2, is GAGVSQSPRYKVTKRGQDVALRCDPISGHVSLYWYRQALGQGPEFLTYFNYEAQQDKSGLPNDRFSAERPEGSISTLTIQRTEQRDSAMYRCASSLAHTSGGELFFGEGSRLTVL.

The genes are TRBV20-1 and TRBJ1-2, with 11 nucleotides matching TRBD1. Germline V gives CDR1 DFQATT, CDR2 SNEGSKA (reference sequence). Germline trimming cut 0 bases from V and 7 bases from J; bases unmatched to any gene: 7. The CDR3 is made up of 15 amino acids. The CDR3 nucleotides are TGCAGTGCTAGAGATGGCGGACAGGGGGCTTTTGGCTACACCTTC. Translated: CSARDGGQGAFGYTF.

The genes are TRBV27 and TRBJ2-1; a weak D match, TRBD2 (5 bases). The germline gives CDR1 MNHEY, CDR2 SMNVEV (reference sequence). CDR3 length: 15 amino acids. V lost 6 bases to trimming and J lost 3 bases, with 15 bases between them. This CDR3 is CASRFLSGSYNEQFF. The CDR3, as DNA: TGTGCCAGCAGATTCCTGAGCGGCAGCTACAATGAGCAGTTCTTC.

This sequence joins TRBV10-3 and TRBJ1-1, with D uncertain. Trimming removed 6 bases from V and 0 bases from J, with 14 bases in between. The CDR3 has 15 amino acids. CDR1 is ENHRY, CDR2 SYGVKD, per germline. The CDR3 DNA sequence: TGTGCCATCAGGGGGTCCGCGGGCATGAACACTGAAGCTTTCTTT. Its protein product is CAIRGSAGMNTEAFF.

In DNA, the CDR3 is TGTGCCAGCGGACTAGCGGGGGGGTCCAATGAGCAGTTCTTC. Translated, it gives CASGLAGGSNEQFF. This chain uses TRBV6-2 or TRBV6-3 with TRBJ2-1; 15 nucleotides agree with TRBD2. Trimming took 8 bases from V and 6 from J; bases not matched to a gene: 2. The CDR3 covers 14 residues. CDR1 and CDR2 from the germline V gene are MNHEY and SVGEGT.

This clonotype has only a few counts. CDR3 protein: CASSRPGTTSYEQYF. CDR3 nucleotides: TGTGCCAGCAGTCGTCCCGGGACAACCTCCTACGAGCAGTACTTC. The rearrangement joins TRBV6-1 to TRBJ2-7; D might be TRBD1 (6 bases). CDR1 MNHNS and CDR2 SASEGT come from the germline V gene. The germline V and J ends were trimmed by 5 bases and 0 bases, with 14 bases remaining between them. The CDR3 extends over 15 amino acids.

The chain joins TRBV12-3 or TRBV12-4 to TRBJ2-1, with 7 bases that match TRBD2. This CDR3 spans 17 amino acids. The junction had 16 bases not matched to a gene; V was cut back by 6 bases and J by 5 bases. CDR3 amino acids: CASSFSLGGTNNNEQFF. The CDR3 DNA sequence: TGTGCCAGCAGCTTTTCCCTGGGTGGGACTAATAACAATGAGCAGTTCTTC.

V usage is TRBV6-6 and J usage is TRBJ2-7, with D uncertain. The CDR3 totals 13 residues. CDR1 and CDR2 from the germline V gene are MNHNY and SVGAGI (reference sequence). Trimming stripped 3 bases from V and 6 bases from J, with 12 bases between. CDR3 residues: CASSYYFGLEQYF. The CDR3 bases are TGTGCCAGCAGTTATTACTTCGGGCTCGAGCAGTACTTC.

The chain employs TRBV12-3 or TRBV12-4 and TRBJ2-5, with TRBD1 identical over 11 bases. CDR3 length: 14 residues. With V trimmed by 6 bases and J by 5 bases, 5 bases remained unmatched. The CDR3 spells CASSWTGGFETQYF. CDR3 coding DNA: TGTGCCAGCAGCTGGACAGGGGGCTTTGAGACCCAGTACTTC.